A selection of T cell receptor beta chains follows, all from one sample in a study of OX40 agonist ivuxolimab in advanced cancers. Repertoires were generated with immunoSEQ multiplex PCR, while TCRdb's copy carries only in-frame clones and drops some. The sample shows approximately 76,000 clones, around 85% of them seen only once. The sequencing used CD4+ or CD8+ T cells sorted from blood, collected in a trial of the OX40 agonist ivuxolimab. The receptors come from an adult with an advanced solid tumor such as melanoma, head and neck, liver or kidney cancer. Both conserved end residues are part of each CDR3. Fields, in order: V gene, clone size, J gene, D gene, CDR3 DNA, CDR3 protein. D genes are given only for firm matches. Expanded clones get a size class; other rows say once, few or many, or leave the size out.

V gene: TRBV6-5
clone size: .
J gene: TRBJ1-1
D gene: TRBD1
CDR3 DNA: TGTGCCAGCAGAAGGGACAGGGAAAGGAACACTGAAGCTTTCTTT
CDR3 protein: CASRRDRERNTEAFF

V gene: TRBV7-2
clone size: .
J gene: TRBJ1-2
D gene: TRBD1
CDR3 DNA: TGTGCCAGCAGCTTAGTCCCCGGACAGGCATCTTATGGCTACACCTTC
CDR3 protein: CASSLVPGQASYGYTF

V gene: TRBV2
clone size: once
J gene: TRBJ1-4
D gene: .
CDR3 DNA: TGTGCCAGCAGGGGACCCATGACAACTAATGAAAAACTGTTTTTT
CDR3 protein: CASRGPMTTNEKLFF

V gene: TRBV5-5
clone size: once
J gene: TRBJ1-2
D gene: .
CDR3 DNA: TGTGCCAGCAGCTTGGCCATCGGGAATGCCAACTATGGCTACACCTTC
CDR3 protein: CASSLAIGNANYGYTF

V gene: TRBV7-2
clone size: .
J gene: TRBJ2-5
D gene: TRBD2
CDR3 DNA: TGTGCCAGCAGCCGGGGGGGGCGGGAGACCCAGTACTTC
CDR3 protein: CASSRGGRETQYF

V gene: TRBV11-3
clone size: .
J gene: TRBJ2-5
D gene: .
CDR3 DNA: TGTGCCAGCAGCTTAGCACAGGGCGTCGAGGAGACCCAGTACTTC
CDR3 protein: CASSLAQGVEETQYF

V gene: TRBV25-1
clone size: .
J gene: TRBJ2-5
D gene: .
CDR3 DNA: TGTGCCAGCAGTGAAACCCCGGGACGAAACCAAGAGACCCAGTACTTC
CDR3 protein: CASSETPGRNQETQYF

V gene: TRBV5-8
clone size: .
J gene: TRBJ2-5
D gene: TRBD1
CDR3 DNA: TGTGCCAGCAGCCTCCTGGGACAGGGGGCACGAGAGACCCAGTACTTC
CDR3 protein: CASSLLGQGARETQYF

V gene: TRBV4-2
clone size: .
J gene: TRBJ2-2
D gene: .
CDR3 DNA: TGTGCCAGCAGTCCGGAGGGAGCCCGAAACACCGGGGAGCTGTTTTTT
CDR3 protein: CASSPEGARNTGELFF

V gene: TRBV5-1
clone size: .
J gene: TRBJ2-3
D gene: TRBD1
CDR3 DNA: TGCGCCAGCAGCTTGGTCCCCGGGACAGGGAGCACAGATACGCAGTATTTT
CDR3 protein: CASSLVPGTGSTDTQYF

V gene: TRBV7-2
clone size: .
J gene: TRBJ2-1
D gene: TRBD2
CDR3 DNA: TGTGCCAGCAGCCGCGTTAGCGGGGGGCTCTACAATGAGCAGTTCTTC
CDR3 protein: CASSRVSGGLYNEQFF

V gene: TRBV6-1
clone size: .
J gene: TRBJ1-2
D gene: .
CDR3 DNA: TGTGCCAGCAGTCGGGGCGATTCTAGGTATGGCTACACCTTC
CDR3 protein: CASSRGDSRYGYTF

V gene: TRBV7-3
clone size: .
J gene: TRBJ2-1
D gene: TRBD2
CDR3 DNA: TGTGCCAGCAGCTCTCTAGCGGGGCTTAGCAATGAGCAGTTCTTC
CDR3 protein: CASSSLAGLSNEQFF

V gene: TRBV4-3
clone size: .
J gene: TRBJ1-1
D gene: .
CDR3 DNA: TGCGCCAGCAGCCAAGATCTATGGAACACTGAAGCTTTCTTT
CDR3 protein: CASSQDLWNTEAFF

V gene: TRBV30
clone size: .
J gene: TRBJ2-7
D gene: TRBD2
CDR3 DNA: TGTGCCTGGTCCGGGGAGGGAAGCCCCCCCTACGAGCAGTACTTC
CDR3 protein: CAWSGEGSPPYEQYF

V gene: TRBV30
clone size: .
J gene: TRBJ1-3
D gene: .
CDR3 DNA: TGTGCCTGGAGTGACATGGAAGACCCGGTGGGAAACACCATATATTTT
CDR3 protein: CAWSDMEDPVGNTIYF

V gene: TRBV7-2
clone size: .
J gene: TRBJ1-5
D gene: .
CDR3 DNA: TGTGCCAGCAGCTTAGCGGGGAGGGGGTCAGGTCAGCCCCAGCATTTT
CDR3 protein: CASSLAGRGSGQPQHF

V gene: TRBV19
clone size: .
J gene: TRBJ1-5
D gene: .
CDR3 DNA: TGTGCCAGTGCGGGGCAGTGGAGCAATCAGCCCCAGCATTTT
CDR3 protein: CASAGQWSNQPQHF

V gene: TRBV11-2
clone size: few
J gene: TRBJ1-1
D gene: TRBD1
CDR3 DNA: TGTGCCAGCAGCTATCTACCGGGACAGGGCGCTGAAGCTTTCTTT
CDR3 protein: CASSYLPGQGAEAFF

V gene: TRBV7-9
clone size: .
J gene: TRBJ2-3
D gene: TRBD2
CDR3 DNA: TGTGCCAGCAGCTTAGAGGCGGGGGGCGTCAGGGATACGCAGTATTTT
CDR3 protein: CASSLEAGGVRDTQYF

V gene: TRBV7-2
clone size: .
J gene: TRBJ2-5
D gene: .
CDR3 DNA: TGTGCCAGCAGCTTAGCAGGGCGACCAGAAGAGACCCAGTACTTC
CDR3 protein: CASSLAGRPEETQYF

V gene: TRBV30
clone size: few
J gene: TRBJ1-4
D gene: .
CDR3 DNA: TGTGCCTTGGAGGGGGGGACGGGTAGAGAAAAACTGTTTTTT
CDR3 protein: CALEGGTGREKLFF

V gene: TRBV2
clone size: .
J gene: TRBJ1-5
D gene: TRBD1
CDR3 DNA: TGTGCCAGCAGCGGACAGGGCAATCAGCCCCAGCATTTT
CDR3 protein: CASSGQGNQPQHF

V gene: TRBV5-5
clone size: .
J gene: TRBJ1-1
D gene: .
CDR3 DNA: TGTGCCAGCAGCCTGGGATTGAACACTGAAGCTTTCTTT
CDR3 protein: CASSLGLNTEAFF

V gene: TRBV5-1
clone size: .
J gene: TRBJ1-1
D gene: .
CDR3 DNA: TGCGCCAGCAGCTCGGACACTCTGGGGACTGAAGCTTTCTTT
CDR3 protein: CASSSDTLGTEAFF

V gene: TRBV7-3
clone size: once
J gene: TRBJ1-2
D gene: .
CDR3 DNA: TGTGCCAGCAGCCCCGTTGGGGGCCTAGCTAACTATGGCTACACCTTC
CDR3 protein: CASSPVGGLANYGYTF

V gene: TRBV7-3
clone size: .
J gene: TRBJ1-1
D gene: .
CDR3 DNA: TGTGCCAGCAGCTTACTTGGGAGAACTGAAGCTTTCTTT
CDR3 protein: CASSLLGRTEAFF

V gene: TRBV5-1
clone size: .
J gene: TRBJ2-7
D gene: TRBD1
CDR3 DNA: TGCGCCAGCAGCTTCGGCTCAGGGGGCGAGCAGTACTTC
CDR3 protein: CASSFGSGGEQYF

V gene: TRBV6-1
clone size: .
J gene: TRBJ2-7
D gene: .
CDR3 DNA: TGTGCCAGCAAGGGCAGGGTCTCCTACGAGCAGTACTTC
CDR3 protein: CASKGRVSYEQYF

V gene: TRBV2
clone size: .
J gene: TRBJ2-1
D gene: TRBD2
CDR3 DNA: TGTGCCAGCAGTGTAGCGGGGAGCTCCTACAATGAGCAGTTCTTC
CDR3 protein: CASSVAGSSYNEQFF

V gene: TRBV7-2
clone size: .
J gene: TRBJ2-2
D gene: TRBD2
CDR3 DNA: TGTGCCAGCAGCTTAGGAGGAGCGGGGGGCGTCACCGGGGAGCTGTTTTTT
CDR3 protein: CASSLGGAGGVTGELFF

V gene: TRBV19
clone size: .
J gene: TRBJ2-5
D gene: TRBD1
CDR3 DNA: TGTGCCAGTACCCCCCAGGGGACAGGACAGGAGACCCAGTACTTC
CDR3 protein: CASTPQGTGQETQYF

V gene: TRBV5-1
clone size: .
J gene: TRBJ1-5
D gene: .
CDR3 DNA: TGCGCCAGCAGCTGGAGTGGGAGTCAGCCCCAGCATTTT
CDR3 protein: CASSWSGSQPQHF

V gene: TRBV5-8
clone size: .
J gene: TRBJ1-2
D gene: .
CDR3 DNA: TGTGCCAGCAGCTTGTTAGGTGTCGAGTGGCAGGGAGTCTATGGCTACACCTTC
CDR3 protein: CASSLLGVEWQGVYGYTF

V gene: TRBV5-6
clone size: .
J gene: TRBJ2-3
D gene: .
CDR3 DNA: TGTGCCAGCAGCCTACCCCCTAATACGCAGTATTTT
CDR3 protein: CASSLPPNTQYF

V gene: TRBV7-6
clone size: .
J gene: TRBJ2-7
D gene: .
CDR3 DNA: TGTGCCAGCAGCCCAAGGGCAGGGTCCTACGAGCAGTACTTC
CDR3 protein: CASSPRAGSYEQYF

V gene: TRBV5-1
clone size: once
J gene: TRBJ2-3
D gene: TRBD2
CDR3 DNA: TGCGCCAGCAGCCCCTGGACTAGCGGGGGGACAGATACGCAGTATTTT
CDR3 protein: CASSPWTSGGTDTQYF

V gene: TRBV6-1
clone size: many
J gene: TRBJ1-5
D gene: .
CDR3 DNA: TGTGCCAGCAGTGGTCCAGGCTTTCAGCCCCAGCATTTT
CDR3 protein: CASSGPGFQPQHF

V gene: TRBV19
clone size: few
J gene: TRBJ1-2
D gene: TRBD1
CDR3 DNA: TGTGCCAGTAGACCCGAGGGACAGGGGGCTAACTATGGCTACACCTTC
CDR3 protein: CASRPEGQGANYGYTF

V gene: TRBV7-9
clone size: .
J gene: TRBJ1-5
D gene: .
CDR3 DNA: TGTGCCAGCAGCCCGCGGGGCTCCGCGCCCCAGCATTTT
CDR3 protein: CASSPRGSAPQHF

V gene: TRBV29-1
clone size: once
J gene: TRBJ1-5
D gene: .
CDR3 DNA: TGCAGCGTTGAAGGAGGGGTCAATCAGCCCCAGCATTTT
CDR3 protein: CSVEGGVNQPQHF

V gene: TRBV10-3
clone size: once
J gene: TRBJ1-4
D gene: .
CDR3 DNA: TGTGCCATCAGTGAGGGGTGGGGAAAACTGTTTTTT
CDR3 protein: CAISEGWGKLFF

V gene: TRBV7-2
clone size: .
J gene: TRBJ2-1
D gene: .
CDR3 DNA: TGTGCCAGCAGACAAACGAAGAGCTCCTACAATGAGCAGTTCTTC
CDR3 protein: CASRQTKSSYNEQFF

V gene: TRBV28
clone size: once
J gene: TRBJ2-1
D gene: .
CDR3 DNA: TGTGCCAGCAGTTTAACGGTAAAAAATGAGCAGTTCTTC
CDR3 protein: CASSLTVKNEQFF

V gene: TRBV28
clone size: .
J gene: TRBJ1-2
D gene: TRBD1
CDR3 DNA: TGTGCCAGCAGTTTTTCCGGGACAGGGTTTGAAGGCTATGGCTACACCTTC
CDR3 protein: CASSFSGTGFEGYGYTF

V gene: TRBV18
clone size: .
J gene: TRBJ2-1
D gene: TRBD1
CDR3 DNA: TGTGCCAGCTCAACCTGGGACAGCAATGAGCAGTTCTTC
CDR3 protein: CASSTWDSNEQFF

V gene: TRBV7-2
clone size: .
J gene: TRBJ2-3
D gene: .
CDR3 DNA: TGTGCCAGCAGCCGAGACTTACCTAGCACAGATACGCAGTATTTT
CDR3 protein: CASSRDLPSTDTQYF

V gene: TRBV4-3
clone size: .
J gene: TRBJ1-1
D gene: .
CDR3 DNA: TGCGCCAGCAGCCAAGCAACAGGGATCATGAACACTGAAGCTTTCTTT
CDR3 protein: CASSQATGIMNTEAFF

V gene: TRBV19
clone size: .
J gene: TRBJ1-3
D gene: TRBD1
CDR3 DNA: TGTGCCAGTAGTATAGATCCCTTGTTGACAGGGGCTGGAAACACCATATATTTT
CDR3 protein: CASSIDPLLTGAGNTIYF

V gene: TRBV30
clone size: .
J gene: TRBJ1-2
D gene: TRBD1
CDR3 DNA: TGTGCCTGGGGCCCGTTGGGGGAGGGGGCCTATGGCTACACCTTC
CDR3 protein: CAWGPLGEGAYGYTF

V gene: TRBV2
clone size: medium-sized
J gene: TRBJ2-7
D gene: .
CDR3 DNA: TGTGCCAGCAGCGTAACAAGAGAGCAGTACTTC
CDR3 protein: CASSVTREQYF

V gene: TRBV5-4
clone size: .
J gene: TRBJ1-2
D gene: .
CDR3 DNA: TGTGCCAGCAGCTTGAACAGGGCCTATGGCTACACCTTC
CDR3 protein: CASSLNRAYGYTF

V gene: TRBV29-1
clone size: .
J gene: TRBJ2-5
D gene: TRBD2
CDR3 DNA: TGCAGCGACCGTAGCGGGGGCGCGACCCAGTACTTC
CDR3 protein: CSDRSGGATQYF

V gene: TRBV19
clone size: .
J gene: TRBJ2-7
D gene: .
CDR3 DNA: TGTGCCAGTAGTGCACGGGCCCCTTCCTACGAGCAGTACTTC
CDR3 protein: CASSARAPSYEQYF